These T cell receptor beta chains were read from a single sample in a study of blood T cell repertoires in COVID-19. Clones were sequenced by immunoSEQ multiplex PCR, and TCRdb holds only the in-frame ones, with some missing. The sample consists of about 230,000 clones, 84% of them appearing once. The source material was peripheral blood. These receptors originate from a man aged 35 to 55 who had recovered from COVID-19. Each CDR3 is given with its conserved first and last residue. A D gene is named only where the DNA matches it firmly. Size tells how often a clone was seen (once, few, many) or the class of an expanded clone, and some rows leave it out.

size,D,V,J,CDR3,DNA
-,-,TRBV19,TRBJ2-1,CASCRAGQSYNEQFF,TGTGCCAGTTGCCGGGCGGGGCAGTCCTACAATGAGCAGTTCTTC
-,TRBD2,TRBV5-1,TRBJ2-1,CASSPLAGGSEEQFF,TGCGCCAGCAGCCCTTTAGCGGGAGGGTCTGAAGAGCAGTTCTTC
-,TRBD1,TRBV5-4,TRBJ1-1,CASSGRDRATHEAFF,TGTGCCAGCAGCGGTCGAGACAGGGCAACCCATGAAGCTTTCTTT
few,TRBD1,TRBV11-3,TRBJ2-2,CASSLGFGTGDTGELFF,TGTGCCAGCAGCTTAGGATTTGGGACAGGGGACACCGGGGAGCTGTTTTTT
-,TRBD2,TRBV6-2/TRBV6-3,TRBJ2-1,CASSSAWGGGPASYNEQFF,TGTGCCAGCAGTTCCGCTTGGGGCGGGGGGCCAGCCTCCTACAATGAGCAGTTCTTC
-,-,TRBV29-1,TRBJ1-1,CSCRWATEAFF,TGCAGCTGTAGGTGGGCCACTGAAGCTTTCTTT
-,TRBD1,TRBV3-1/TRBV3-2,TRBJ2-3,CASSRTGTTDTQYF,TGTGCCAGCAGCCGGACAGGGACCACAGATACGCAGTATTTT
-,TRBD2,TRBV18,TRBJ2-7,CASSPSSGTSLFHEQYF,TGTGCCAGCTCACCGAGCTCAGGGACTAGCCTTTTCCACGAGCAGTACTTC
-,TRBD1,TRBV3-1/TRBV3-2,TRBJ1-1,CASSLRDRNTEAFF,TGTGCCAGCAGCCTACGGGACAGGAACACTGAAGCTTTCTTT
few,-,TRBV5-4,TRBJ2-1,CASSSTAVASYNEQFF,TGTGCCAGCAGCAGTACAGCAGTCGCCTCCTACAATGAGCAGTTCTTC
-,-,TRBV30,TRBJ2-2,CAWSRDTNTGELFF,TGTGCCTGGAGTAGGGACACGAACACCGGGGAGCTGTTTTTT
few,-,TRBV6-6,TRBJ2-5,CASRILAIQETQYF,TGTGCCAGCAGAATACTAGCAATTCAAGAGACCCAGTACTTC
once,-,TRBV11-3,TRBJ2-7,CASSLDSSYEQYF,TGTGCCAGCAGCTTAGACAGCTCCTACGAGCAGTACTTC
-,TRBD2,TRBV19,TRBJ2-1,CASSRGGDSHEQFF,TGTGCCAGTAGTCGGGGGGGCGATAGCCATGAGCAGTTCTTC
once,-,TRBV6-2/TRBV6-3,TRBJ2-7,CASSRDPRGDF,TGTGCCAGCAGTCGCGATCCCCGCGGGGACTTC
few,-,TRBV27,TRBJ2-3,CASSLYRSGRGTDTQYF,TGTGCCAGCAGTTTATATCGTAGTGGGCGAGGCACAGATACGCAGTATTTT
medium-sized,-,TRBV5-1,TRBJ2-7,CASSLSSRVYEQYF,TGCGCCAGCAGCTTATCTAGCCGAGTCTACGAGCAGTACTTC
-,-,TRBV19,TRBJ1-5,CASSIEASNQPQHF,TGTGCCAGTAGTATAGAGGCTTCTAATCAGCCCCAGCATTTT
once,TRBD1,TRBV18,TRBJ1-5,CASSPMGQGDQPQHF,TGTGCCAGCTCACCAATGGGACAGGGGGATCAGCCCCAGCATTTT
once,TRBD1,TRBV9,TRBJ1-2,CASSPTGGNYYGYTF,TGTGCCAGCAGCCCCACAGGGGGGAATTACTATGGCTACACCTTC
once,-,TRBV10-1,TRBJ2-3,CASSPRRGDTQYF,TGCGCCAGCAGTCCCCGACGGGGAGATACGCAGTATTTT
-,TRBD2,TRBV5-1,TRBJ2-3,CASSSLAGGTGTDTQYF,TGCGCCAGCAGTTCTCTAGCGGGAGGTACGGGCACAGATACGCAGTATTTT
-,-,TRBV6-5,TRBJ1-1,CASSPRGGWGEAFF,TGTGCCAGCAGTCCCCGGGGAGGGTGGGGTGAAGCTTTCTTT
-,-,TRBV12-3/TRBV12-4,TRBJ1-5,CASSQGEGQPQHF,TGTGCCAGCAGTCAGGGCGAAGGCCAGCCCCAGCATTTT
few,-,TRBV7-2,TRBJ1-5,CASSLSPGVNQPQHF,TGTGCCAGCAGCTTAAGCCCCGGGGTAAATCAGCCCCAGCATTTT
-,TRBD1,TRBV5-4,TRBJ2-6,CASSSGTGYAGANVLTF,TGTGCCAGCAGCTCCGGGACAGGGTATGCTGGGGCCAACGTCCTGACTTTC
-,-,TRBV3-1/TRBV3-2,TRBJ1-6,CASSHRQDNSPLHF,TGTGCCAGCAGCCACCGACAGGATAATTCACCCCTCCACTTT
-,TRBD1,TRBV9,TRBJ1-1,CASSAGGQKNTEAFF,TGTGCCAGCAGCGCAGGGGGACAGAAGAACACTGAAGCTTTCTTT
-,-,TRBV7-9,TRBJ1-1,CASSSLAAANTEAFF,TGTGCCAGCAGCTCACTCGCGGCAGCTAACACTGAAGCTTTCTTT
-,TRBD1,TRBV29-1,TRBJ1-4,CSGGQGSEKLFF,TGCAGCGGGGGACAGGGGAGTGAAAAACTGTTTTTT
medium-sized,-,TRBV12-5,TRBJ1-5,CASGTGFNQPQHF,TGTGCTAGTGGTACAGGGTTCAATCAGCCCCAGCATTTT
-,TRBD2,TRBV10-3,TRBJ2-3,CAITRESEDTQYF,TGTGCCATCACGCGGGAGAGCGAAGATACGCAGTATTTT
-,-,TRBV9,TRBJ1-1,CASSVAVLNTEAFF,TGTGCCAGCAGCGTAGCTGTCCTGAACACTGAAGCTTTCTTT
-,TRBD1,TRBV4-1,TRBJ2-7,CASSQDLRTGDYEQYF,TGCGCCAGCAGCCAAGATCTTCGGACAGGGGACTACGAGCAGTACTTC
-,-,TRBV4-3,TRBJ2-2,CASSQDREGRDTGELFF,TGCGCCAGCAGCCAAGATAGAGAGGGTCGAGACACCGGGGAGCTGTTTTTT
once,-,TRBV5-1,TRBJ2-5,CASTFTPGMKETQYF,TGCGCCAGCACCTTCACTCCCGGGATGAAAGAGACCCAGTACTTC
-,TRBD1,TRBV3-1/TRBV3-2,TRBJ2-5,CASSQGTGFETQYF,TGTGCCAGCAGCCAAGGGACAGGGTTCGAGACCCAGTACTTC
-,TRBD2,TRBV30,TRBJ2-2,CALRREGTGELFF,TGTGCCCTCAGGCGGGAGGGCACCGGGGAGCTGTTTTTT
-,-,TRBV27,TRBJ2-5,CASSLRARAQETQYF,TGTGCCAGCAGTTTAAGAGCGAGGGCCCAGGAGACCCAGTACTTC
few,TRBD2,TRBV25-1,TRBJ2-5,CASSRGFGRAVGETQYF,TGTGCCAGCAGCCGAGGCTTTGGGAGGGCAGTAGGAGAGACCCAGTACTTC
-,-,TRBV15,TRBJ1-4,CATSRTGGEKLFF,TGTGCCACCAGCAGAACGGGGGGTGAAAAACTGTTTTTT
-,TRBD1,TRBV19,TRBJ2-1,CASSIVQGAEQFF,TGTGCCAGTAGTATAGTCCAGGGGGCTGAGCAGTTCTTC
-,TRBD1,TRBV6-5,TRBJ2-7,CASTSGGTGSYEQYF,TGTGCCAGCACCTCAGGAGGGACAGGGTCCTACGAGCAGTACTTC
-,-,TRBV9,TRBJ2-1,CASSLDWVGGEQFF,TGTGCCAGCAGCTTGGATTGGGTCGGGGGAGAGCAGTTCTTC
-,TRBD1,TRBV6-5,TRBJ2-7,CASSSPGQGGAEQYF,TGTGCCAGCAGTTCACCGGGACAGGGAGGGGCCGAGCAGTACTTC
once,-,TRBV10-1,TRBJ2-3,CASSPRSADTQYF,TGCGCCAGCAGTCCTCGATCAGCGGATACGCAGTATTTT
-,-,TRBV10-3,TRBJ2-7,CAISEQGATYEQYF,TGTGCCATCAGTGAGCAAGGGGCCACATACGAGCAGTACTTC
-,TRBD2,TRBV7-6,TRBJ2-2,CASSLTRGRGDTGELFF,TGTGCCAGCAGCTTAACACGTGGGAGGGGCGACACCGGGGAGCTGTTTTTT
-,TRBD1,TRBV7-8,TRBJ2-3,CASSAGQATDTQYF,TGTGCCAGCAGCGCAGGACAGGCCACAGATACGCAGTATTTT
once,-,TRBV19,TRBJ2-3,CASSIAHTGMGADTQYF,TGTGCCAGTAGTATAGCCCACACAGGGATGGGAGCAGATACGCAGTATTTT
-,-,TRBV2,TRBJ2-1,CASSPDRAYNEQFF,TGTGCCAGCAGCCCGGACAGAGCGTACAATGAGCAGTTCTTC
-,TRBD1,TRBV9,TRBJ2-7,CASSVEQGATYEQYF,TGTGCCAGCAGCGTAGAACAGGGGGCAACCTACGAGCAGTACTTC
-,-,TRBV7-9,TRBJ1-1,CASSLDRHRVGDTEAFF,TGTGCCAGCAGCTTAGACCGACACAGGGTCGGGGACACTGAAGCTTTCTTT
-,-,TRBV18,TRBJ1-1,CASSLDSPPLEAFF,TGTGCCAGCTCTCTTGACAGTCCTCCCCTTGAAGCTTTCTTT
few,TRBD2,TRBV15,TRBJ2-5,CATSRRRREGETQYF,TGTGCCACCAGCAGACGGCGGCGGGAGGGAGAGACCCAGTACTTC
-,-,TRBV21-1,TRBJ2-3,CASSKGKRSSTDTQYF,TGTGCCAGCAGCAAAGGGAAGCGGTCTAGCACAGATACGCAGTATTTT
-,-,TRBV6-6,TRBJ1-2,CASSYSNPGSYGYTF,TGTGCCAGCAGTTACTCGAATCCGGGAAGCTATGGCTACACCTTC
-,-,TRBV6-2/TRBV6-3,TRBJ1-2,CASSYALRDGYTF,TGTGCCAGCAGTTACGCCCTCAGGGATGGCTACACCTTC
-,-,TRBV15,TRBJ1-3,CATSRDGQVGNTIYF,TGTGCCACCAGCAGAGATGGTCAGGTCGGAAACACCATATATTTT